This TCR beta chain was captured in a study of blood T cell repertoires in COVID-19. V lost 5 bases and J 3 bases, leaving 10 bases between the germline ends. CDR3 length: 13 amino acids. Profiling relied on immunoSEQ multiplex PCR, and the TCRdb table lists in-frame clones only, not all of them. The table has roughly 320,000 clones, over 75% seen once. Sequencing used PBMCs or T cells enriched from blood (not recorded which). The origin of this receptor is a man younger than 45 who had recovered from COVID-19. This sequence joins TRBV12-3 or TRBV12-4 and TRBJ1-2, with D possibly TRBD1 on 6 matching bases. CDR3 loop: CASSLRTDYGYTF. Written as DNA, the CDR3 is TGTGCCAGCAGTCTACGGACAGACTATGGCTACACCTTC.